This entry features one T cell receptor beta chain sequence. Profiling relied on immunoSEQ multiplex PCR, and the TCRdb table lists in-frame clones only, not all of them. The sample includes about 120,000 clones, 70% to 90% of them seen just once. The sample is drawn from a study of blood T cell repertoires in COVID-19. The wider study: Material from acute and convalescent COVID-19 was sourced from the United States, Italy and Spain. T cells, B-cell-depleted T cells, or PBMCs supplied cDNA or gDNA.

The sequencing sample was made of peripheral blood. The receptor was isolated from a man between 35 and 55 years old with acute or convalescent COVID-19.

The CDR3 region is CASSTGGGQYF. CDR3 coding DNA: TGTGCCAGCAGCACAGGGGGCGGGCAGTACTTC. V is TRBV6-5 and J is TRBJ2-7, with 9 bases aligning to TRBD1. Trimming removed 6 bases from V and 9 bases from J; junction bases left unmatched: 3. CDR1 is MNHEY and CDR2 is SVGAGI in the germline V gene. The CDR3 is made up of 11 amino acids.